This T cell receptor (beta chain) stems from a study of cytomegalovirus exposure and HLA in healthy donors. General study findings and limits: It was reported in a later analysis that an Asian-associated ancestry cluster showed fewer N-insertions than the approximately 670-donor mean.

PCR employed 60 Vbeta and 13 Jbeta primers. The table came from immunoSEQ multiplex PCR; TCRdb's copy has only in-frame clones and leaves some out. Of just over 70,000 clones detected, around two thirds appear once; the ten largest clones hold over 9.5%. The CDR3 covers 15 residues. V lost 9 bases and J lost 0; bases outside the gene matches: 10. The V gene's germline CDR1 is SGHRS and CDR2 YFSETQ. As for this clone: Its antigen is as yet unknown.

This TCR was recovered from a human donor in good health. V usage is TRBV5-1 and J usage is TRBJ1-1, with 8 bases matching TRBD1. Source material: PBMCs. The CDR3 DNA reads TGCGCCACCAGGGAGGCAGGGGGCCTGAACACTGAAGCTTTCTTT. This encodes CATREAGGLNTEAFF.